This T cell receptor (beta chain) is drawn from a study of T cell responses to AZD1222 COVID-19 vaccine. Data came from immunoSEQ multiplex PCR; TCRdb stores just in-frame clones and leaves some out. The table shows some 180,000 clones, with 85% to 90% occurring only once. The CDR3 length is 14 residues. Germline V gene sequence: CDR1 SGDLS, CDR2 YYNGEE. The germline V and J ends were trimmed by 4 bases and 7 bases, with 15 bases remaining between them. This sequence was found in an adult in good health. Sequenced material: peripheral blood, taken on day 0 of AZD1222 vaccination. The chain combines TRBV9 with TRBJ1-3; D is undetermined. DNA of the CDR3: TGTGCCAGCAGCACGACCCAAAACGGGAACACCATATATTTT. Its translation: CASSTTQNGNTIYF.